The 22 T cell receptor beta chains given below trace back to one sample, sequenced in a study of tissue T cells after allogeneic stem cell transplantation. Sequenced by immunoSEQ multiplex PCR; TCRdb stores in-frame clones only, minus some. The sample carries thousands of clones, around half recorded once. Stated time point: mouse harvest day 14 after allogeneic transplant. Tail vein injection delivered 10^7 T-cell-depleted bone marrow cells and 10^6 splenic CD5+ T cells. Sequencing input: gut tissue. Every receptor here comes from a female BALB/c mouse given C57BL/6 T cells with graft-versus-host disease after an allogeneic hematopoietic cell transplant.

As for this clone: Any gene name here is a mouse gene name. Sequencing ends 1 residue short of the CDR3 end; the germline J gene provides the rest. This sequence joins TRBV4 and TRBJ2-4; TRBD2 agrees at 8 bases. CDR1 and CDR2 from the germline V gene are LGHDT and YNNKQL (reference sequence). Germline trimming cut 5 bases from V and 0 bases from J; bases unmatched to any gene: 4. This CDR3 spans 15 amino acids. Partial CDR3 DNA: TGTGCCAGCAGCCGGGACTGGACTAGTCAAAACACCTTGTAC. It specifies CASSRDWTSQNTLY. The full CDR3 reads CASSRDWTSQNTLYF.

About this clone: Mismatch with germline at one junction end may stem from a read error. The listed genes are named as in mouse. The read terminates 1 residue before the CDR3 end, so the remaining end is supplied by the germline J gene. The genes are TRBV13-1 and TRBJ2-7; no firm D call. The CDR3 is made up of 14 amino acids. Germline CDR1 is NSHNY and CDR2 is SYGAGN. The CDR3 spells CASSDTTSSYAQYF. Incomplete CDR3 DNA: TGTGCCAGCAGTGATACCACGAGCTCCTATGCACAGTAC.

With respect to this clone: The germline and genes are mouse ones. The sequenced CDR3 bases are TGTGCCAGCAGCCCCACAAGAAACACCGGGCAGCTCTAC. This gives the protein CASSPTRNTGQLY. The complete CDR3 protein is CASSPTRNTGQLYF. The chain carries TRBV5 and TRBJ2-2; the D is unclear. The observed sequence ends 1 residue before the CDR3 terminus, with the missing tail filled in from the germline J gene. The CDR3 has 14 residues. V gave up 4 bases and J gave up 1 base, with 7 bases separating them. Germline V gene sequence: CDR1 LGHNA, CDR2 YNLKQL (reference sequence).

As concerns this clone: Gene labels here are mouse ones. The read is 1 residue too short to cover the CDR3 end, so that end is filled in from the germline J gene. The chain has TRBV29 and TRBJ1-6; possibly TRBD1 for D (6 bases). TRBJ1-6 has ORF status, its function being uncertain. Germline V CDR1 and CDR2: MSHET, SYDVDS. Trimming pared 4 bases from V and 4 bases from J, leaving 8 bases between. The CDR3 is made up of 14 amino acids. The CDR3 DNA, read in part, is TGTGCTAGCAGTTCCGGGACATATAATTCGCCCCTCTAC. Its translation is CASSSGTYNSPLY. The whole CDR3 region reads CASSSGTYNSPLYF.

Of note for this clone: Genes and germline come from the mouse. The read terminates 1 residue before the CDR3 end, so the remaining end is supplied by the germline J gene. The chain links TRBV26 to TRBJ2-1; D is tentatively TRBD1 or TRBD2 (6 bases each). Germline lookup yields CDR1 KGHPV and CDR2 FQNQEV (reference sequence). Trimming removed 2 bases at V and 7 bases at J, with 12 bases between. The CDR3 runs 14 residues. CDR3 protein: CASSLMGARAEQFF. The CDR3 DNA, read in part, is TGTGCCAGCAGTCTGATGGGGGCGCGAGCTGAGCAGTTC.

On this clone itself: Gene labels here are mouse ones. Sequencing ends 1 residue short of the CDR3 end; the germline J gene provides the rest. The gene calls are TRBV5 and TRBJ1-4; TRBD1 agrees at 11 bases. CDR3 length equals 15 residues. The V gene's germline CDR1 is LGHNA and CDR2 YNLKQL (reference sequence). The trim removed 4 bases at V and 4 bases at J, leaving 2 bases unmatched. The CDR3: CASSPGQGDNERLFF. The CDR3 DNA, read in part, is TGTGCCAGCAGCCCGGGACAGGGGGACAACGAAAGATTATTT.

Points on this clone: Genes and germline are mouse. The read falls 1 residue short of the CDR3 end, and the missing part is taken from the germline J gene. The chain combines TRBV26 with TRBJ2-7; D call uncertain. Per the germline V gene, CDR1 is KGHPV and CDR2 is FQNQEV (reference sequence). The CDR3 covers 10 residues. Deletions cut 0 bases from V and 6 bases from J, with 0 bases between. Here the CDR3 reads CASSLSEQYF. The covered CDR3 bases are TGTGCCAGCAGTCTGTCTGAACAGTAC.

A word on this clone: These gene names are mouse names. The CDR3 goes on 1 residue after the read ends, and that part is filled in from the germline J gene. The gene calls are TRBV12-1 and TRBJ2-7, with a weak D call TRBD1 (5 bases). The germline V gene encodes CDR1 SGHSN and CDR2 HYEKVE. There are 15 residues in the CDR3. Trimming shortened V by 0 bases and J by 5 bases, and 16 bases separated the two germline ends. The part of the CDR3 DNA that was read is TGTGCCAGCTCTCTCCAGGGAGAAAGTATGGATGAACAGTAC. Amino acids: CASSLQGESMDEQY. The full CDR3 protein reads CASSLQGESMDEQYF.

Worth noting for this clone: The germline and genes are mouse ones. The CDR3 end is not reached by the read, which stops 1 residue before it; the germline J gene fills it in. The gene calls are TRBV26 and TRBJ2-4; D uncertain. The CDR3 runs to 13 residues. V lost 5 bases to trimming and J lost 2 bases, with 8 bases between them. Germline CDR1 is KGHPV and CDR2 is FQNQEV (reference sequence). The sequenced CDR3 bases are TGTGCCAGCAGTAGGCCAAATCAAAACACCTTGTAC. Protein product: CASSRPNQNTLY. In full, the CDR3 reads CASSRPNQNTLYF. The variable domain in full, with the rest retrieved from reference TRBV26 and TRBJ2-4, is NSKVIQTPRYLVKGQGQKAKMRCIPEKGHPVVFWYQQNKNNEFKFLINFQNQEVLQQIDMTEKRFSAECPSNSPCSLEIQSSEAGDSALYLCASSRPNQNTLYFGAGTRLSVL.

This clone was seen a handful of times. All gene names here are mouse names. The sequenced fragment ends 1 residue before the CDR3 boundary, so the rest is inferred from the germline J gene. The rearrangement uses TRBV3 and TRBJ2-7; 7 bases fit TRBD2. V dropped 2 bases and J dropped 0; count of bases not matched to a gene: 1. The CDR3 runs 14 residues. CDR1 and CDR2 from the germline V gene are SNHLY and FYNGKV (reference sequence). CDR3 amino acids: CASSLNWGSYEQYF. The covered CDR3 bases are TGTGCCAGCAGCTTAAACTGGGGCTCCTATGAACAGTAC. Using reference TRBV3 and TRBJ2-7 for the parts outside the CDR3, the full variable domain is GPKVLQIPSHQIIDMGQMVTLNCDPVSNHLYFYWYKQILGQQMEFLVNFYNGKVMEKSKLFKDQFSVERPDGSYFTLKIQPTALEDSAVYFCASSLNWGSYEQYFGPGTRLTVL.

Concerning this clone: A far larger clone is one nucleotide away, so this likely arose from a read error. Gene names follow the mouse nomenclature. The read comes to an end 1 residue before the CDR3 does, leaving the germline J gene to fill in the end. The chain couples TRBV4 to TRBJ2-7; 9 positions agree with TRBD2. The germline V gene has CDR1 LGHDT and CDR2 YNNKQL (reference sequence). The V gene end was trimmed by 3 bases and the J gene end by 6 bases; junction bases not matched to a gene: 6. There are 14 residues in the CDR3. The DNA read from the CDR3 is TGTGCCAGCAGCTACGACTGGGGGTGCTTTGAACAGTAC. Amino acid sequence: CASSYDWGCFEQY. The full CDR3 is CASSYDWGCFEQYF.

By its share, this clone is medium-sized. Gene names are mouse gene names. The CDR3 end is not reached by the read, which stops 1 residue before it; the germline J gene fills it in. This chain uses TRBV23 with TRBJ2-1; the DNA was not compared with TRBD2, the D call given in the table. This CDR3 contains 16 residues. CDR1 is KGHTA, CDR2 FQNQQP, per germline. The CDR3 region is CSSSQMDWGLYAEQFF. The part of the CDR3 DNA that was read is TGCTCCAGCAGTCAAATGGACTGGGGGCTCTATGCTGAGCAGTTC.

Regarding this clone: All gene names here are mouse names. The CDR3 end lies 1 residue beyond the end of the read and is filled in from the germline J gene. The chain links TRBV26 to TRBJ2-7; TRBD2 agrees at 12 bases. Germline V CDR1 and CDR2: KGHPV, FQNQEV (reference sequence). J was trimmed by 7 bases and V by 6 bases; bases with no gene match: 4. This CDR3 spans 13 amino acids. The DNA read from the CDR3 is TGTGCCAGCAGGGACTGGGGGGGGCGCGAACAGTAC. This encodes CASRDWGGREQY. The complete CDR3 sequence is CASRDWGGREQYF.

Notes on this clone: Here the gene names and germline are mouse. Coverage ceases 1 residue before the CDR3 finishes, and the germline J gene fills in the end. The V call is TRBV26, the J call TRBJ2-4, with 7 bases aligning to TRBD1. This CDR3 region has 13 residues. After removal of 4 bases from V and 6 bases from J, the junction contained 4 bases not matched to a gene. Germline CDR1 KGHPV, CDR2 FQNQEV (reference sequence). The CDR3 here is CASSPTGVNTLYF. Partial CDR3 DNA: TGTGCCAGCAGTCCCACAGGGGTGAACACCTTGTAC.

A few counts support this clone. Gene names refer to mouse genes. CDR3: CASGDAGGVEQYF. CDR3 DNA, as far as it was read: TGTGCCAGCGGTGATGCGGGGGGCGTTGAACAGTAC. The rearrangement joins TRBV13-2 to TRBJ2-7; D possibly corresponds to TRBD2 (7 bases). The sequence runs out 1 residue before the end of the CDR3; the remainder is reconstructed from the germline J gene. V was pared by 0 bases and J by 6 bases, with 10 bases between. Germline values: CDR1 NNHNN, CDR2 SYGAGS (reference sequence). The CDR3 runs to 13 residues.

A note on this clone: The listed genes are named as in mouse. The sequenced part of the CDR3 DNA is TGTGCCTGGAGTCTGGGACTTCTGAAAGACACCCAGTAC. Protein: CAWSLGLLKDTQY. The complete CDR3 reads CAWSLGLLKDTQYF. The chain uses TRBV31 and TRBJ2-5; tentative D call: TRBD2 (6 bases). The read halts 1 residue ahead of the CDR3 end, with the missing end drawn from the germline J gene. Germline CDR1 GKSSPN, CDR2 SITVG. The CDR3 consists of 14 residues. Trimming pared 0 bases from V and 4 bases from J, leaving 11 bases between.

On this clone itself: Gene names follow the mouse nomenclature. From the germline J gene comes the end of the CDR3, since the read stops 1 residue before it. The rearrangement links TRBV13-1 to TRBJ2-3; a possible D gene is TRBD1 (5 bases). Trimming removed 0 bases at V and 1 base at J, with 9 bases between. The CDR3 consists of 15 residues. CDR1 is NSHNY and CDR2 is SYGAGN in the germline V gene. CDR3 DNA, as far as it was read: TGTGCCAGCAGTGATGCCAGGGCCCGTGCAGAAACGCTGTAT. This encodes CASSDARARAETLY. The whole CDR3 region reads CASSDARARAETLYF.

In regard to this clone: Gene and germline names: mouse. The read halts 1 residue ahead of the CDR3 end, with the missing end drawn from the germline J gene. V usage is TRBV26 and J usage is TRBJ2-5; 8 bases align to TRBD2. Trimming removed 4 bases from V and 3 bases from J; junction bases left unmatched: 6. Germline lookup yields CDR1 KGHPV and CDR2 FQNQEV (reference sequence). This CDR3 contains 15 residues. The CDR3 here is CASSPSVGGQDTQYF. Partial CDR3 DNA: TGTGCCAGCAGTCCCTCTGTGGGGGGGCAAGACACCCAGTAC.

About this clone: Mouse gene names and germline throughout. The CDR3 extends 1 residue past the end of the read, so its final part is completed from the germline J gene. The chain uses TRBV3 and TRBJ2-4; D unclear. Trimming stripped 5 bases from V and 1 base from J, with 10 bases between. Germline CDR1 and CDR2: SNHLY and FYNGKV (reference sequence). This CDR3 region has 14 residues. The sequenced part of the CDR3 DNA is TGTGCCAGCAGCCCTCGCCAGGGTCAAAACACCTTGTAC. Translated, it gives CASSPRQGQNTLY. The full CDR3 reads CASSPRQGQNTLYF.

In this sample, this clone turned up a few times. All gene names here are mouse names. CDR3 DNA, as far as it was read: TGTGCCAGCAGTCTGGAGGGGGCGTACTCCGACTACACC. Residues: CASSLEGAYSDYT. The complete CDR3 sequence is CASSLEGAYSDYTF. The chain carries TRBV26 and TRBJ1-2; 7 bases are a match to TRBD1. The read terminates 1 residue ahead of where the CDR3 ends, so the germline J gene completes it. The V segment lost 2 bases and the J segment 3 bases; nucleotides outside the gene matches: 3. Germline CDR1 KGHPV, CDR2 FQNQEV (reference sequence). This CDR3 region has 14 residues.

Remarks on this clone: Gene names refer to mouse genes. The read ends 1 residue early relative to the CDR3; the germline J gene fills the gap. The rearrangement joins TRBV3 to TRBJ2-7; 11 bases agree with TRBD1. With 5 bases clipped from V and 6 bases from J, the junction kept 6 bases outside the gene matches. CDR3 length equals 14 residues. Germline V lookup: CDR1 SNHLY, CDR2 FYNGKV (reference sequence). The CDR3 here is CASSPDRGLGEQYF. The sequenced CDR3 bases are TGTGCCAGCAGCCCGGACAGGGGGCTAGGTGAACAGTAC.

This clone was detected only a few times. Mouse gene names apply. The read terminates 1 residue ahead of where the CDR3 ends, so the germline J gene completes it. The chain joins TRBV12-2 to TRBJ2-7, with TRBD2 matching over 11 bases. Per germline, CDR1 SGHLS and CDR2 HYDKME. Trimming removed 0 bases from V and 7 bases from J; junction bases left unmatched: 4. This CDR3 spans 14 amino acids. The DNA read from the CDR3 is TGTGCCAGCTCTCTCACTGGGGGGGCGCGAGAACAGTAC. It yields the protein CASSLTGGAREQY. The whole CDR3 sequence is CASSLTGGAREQYF. Filled out from reference TRBV12-2 and TRBJ2-7, the complete variable domain reads NSGVVQSPRYIIKGKGERSILKCIPISGHLSVAWYQQTQGQELKFFIQHYDKMERDKGNLPSRFSVQQFDDYHSEMNMSALELEDSAVYFCASSLTGGAREQYFGPGTRLTVL.